This TCR beta chain was found in a study of cytomegalovirus exposure and HLA in healthy donors. Comment on this clone: As yet, its antigen is unknown.

60 Vbeta and 13 Jbeta primers were used in PCR. TCRdb keeps only in-frame clones here, not all; method: immunoSEQ multiplex PCR. Altogether approximately 160,000 clones are present, around two thirds being singletons, with the ten largest covering less than 1.5%. Overall study findings and caveats: Specificity of three CMV-associated chains for CMV antigens was verified in vitro.

Germline-derived CDR1 and CDR2 are LGHNA and YNFKEQ. The ends lost 1 base at V and 4 bases at J; junction bases unmatched: 10. The CDR3 has 17 amino acids. The receptor's source is a man aged 45-65 years in good health and CMV-seronegative. The sample consisted of PBMCs. This chain links TRBV4-2 with TRBJ1-2, with 9 bases identical to TRBD1. The CDR3 DNA follows: TGTGCCAGCAGCCAAGTGGGGCTAACAGGGGGCGGCTATGGCTACACCTTC. Translated, it gives CASSQVGLTGGGYGYTF.